This entry is about one T cell receptor (beta chain). Its antigen remains unidentified. Per sample, a minimum of 6.5 million PBMCs were isolated. The sample originates from a study of blood T cells in healthy people across ages. Whole-study context: When template switching was applied, about one barcoded beta molecule was captured per two T cells. Broader study findings: Unsorted PBMCs prevented conclusive naive versus antigen-experienced comparison. More naive CD4+ cells and higher diversity were found in long-lived than in aged donors.

Alongside a J-beta primer mix, a sample-barcoded 5' primer served in a second PCR lasting about 7 to 12 cycles. Using its own MiXCR run on the 5' RACE reads, TCRdb lists one record per CDR3 protein. The sample has approximately 830,000 distinct CDR3 sequences, 55% to 65% seen once. The germline V gene has CDR1 PRHDT and CDR2 FYEKMQ (reference sequence). The CDR3 spans 15 residues. Trimming took off 2 bases at V and 2 bases at J, with 13 bases between the two ends. The TCR was taken from a man aged 30 to 39 in good health. The sequencing input was blood. The rearrangement joins TRBV13 to TRBJ2-7, with D perhaps TRBD1 (7 bases). CDR3 sequence: CASSLPAGGPYEQYF. The CDR3 DNA follows: TGTGCCAGCAGCTTACCGGCAGGGGGGCCCTACGAGCAGTACTTC.